This T cell receptor (beta chain) was recorded in a study of T cell repertoires in cytomegalovirus infection. Study-wide context: Evidence of both CMV infection and a matching HLA type came from public TCR beta signatures. General study points: The ex vivo response was dominated by HLA-C-restricted CMV-specific TCR beta clonotypes. Identification of carriers of CMV plus the relevant HLA was achieved through cumulative public TCR beta family frequency.

In germline, CDR1 is LGHNT, CDR2 FRNRAP. The CDR3 consists of 16 residues. J lost 7 bases, V lost 7 bases, and 13 bases had no gene match. TCRdb recomputed calls from the reads with MiXCR, one row per CDR3 protein. The sample holds hundreds of thousands of distinct CDR3 sequences, around 32% seen once. To note about this clonotype: Its antigen remains unknown.

The sequencing here drew on cultured PBMCs, taken from culture after CMV antigen stimulation. This sequence originates from a human donor in good health (CMV status not recorded). Some clones in this sample may be carry-over from other donors' samples. This chain joins TRBV12-5 and TRBJ2-1; 10 nucleotides align to TRBD2. CDR3 in amino acids: CASAPPLAGAGNEQFF. Written as DNA, the CDR3 is TGTGCTAGTGCCCCACCGCTAGCGGGAGCGGGTAATGAGCAGTTCTTC.